One and the same sample provided the 25 T cell receptor beta chains below, sequenced in a study of T cell responses to AZD1222 COVID-19 vaccine. Measured with immunoSEQ multiplex PCR; TCRdb has only the in-frame clones, and not every one. The repertoire holds about 150,000 clones, with roughly 90% as singletons. This specimen was peripheral blood, taken 28 days after the second AZD1222 dose. The receptors come from an adult who received the AZD1222 COVID-19 vaccine.

This clone has more than one count but fewer than ten. The chain employs TRBV21-1 and TRBJ1-5. TRBV21-1 is a pseudogene locus. This CDR3 is built from 17 residues. This CDR3 reads CASRMKRETHGYQPQHF. As DNA, the CDR3 is TGTGCCAGCCGGATGAAAAGGGAGACGCATGGATATCAGCCCCAGCATTTT.

J is TRBJ2-3 and V is TRBV6-4; 7 nucleotides agree with TRBD2. The ends lost 0 bases at V and 6 bases at J; junction bases unmatched: 6. CDR3 length equals 15 residues. The germline CDR1 and CDR2 sequences are MRHNA and SNTAGT. This chain's CDR3 is CASSDSISGYDTQYF. The CDR3 DNA is TGTGCCAGCAGTGACTCTATTAGCGGGTATGATACGCAGTATTTT.

This rearrangement joins TRBV29-1 to TRBJ1-4; weak D call: TRBD1 (6 bases). V was pared by 6 bases and J by 7 bases, with 18 bases between. Germline V CDR1 and CDR2: SQVTM, ANQGSEA. CDR3 size: 14 residues. The CDR3 is CSVRLAGAGEKLFF. The CDR3 nucleotides are TGCAGCGTCCGCCTTGCAGGGGCCGGTGAAAAACTGTTTTTT.

The CDR3 sequence is CASSQDRQRSSNQPQHF. The CDR3 nucleotides read TGTGCCAGCAGCCAAGATAGACAAAGGAGTAGCAATCAGCCCCAGCATTTT. The rearrangement uses TRBV4-2 and TRBJ1-5; D not certain. Germline V gene lookup returns CDR1 LGHNA and CDR2 YNFKEQ. CDR3 size: 17 residues. V was clipped by 0 bases and J by 0 bases, with 12 bases between them.

V gene TRBV28 combines with J gene TRBJ1-1, with D perhaps TRBD1 (6 bases). The germline gives CDR1 MDHEN, CDR2 SYDVKM. The CDR3 extends over 14 amino acids. V lost 2 bases and J lost 5, with 12 bases in between. CDR3: CASSLQQGWTEAFF. Here the CDR3 DNA reads TGTGCCAGCAGTTTACAACAGGGATGGACTGAAGCTTTCTTT.

This chain connects TRBV7-7 to TRBJ2-5, with TRBD2 matching 13 bases. The CDR3 spans 16 residues. V dropped 5 bases and J dropped 0; count of bases not matched to a gene: 3. Germline assignment: CDR1 SSHAT and CDR2 FNYEAQ (reference sequence). The DNA for the CDR3 is TGTGCCAGCAGCCCGGGGACTAGCGGGGACCAAGAGACCCAGTACTTC. This encodes CASSPGTSGDQETQYF.

J is TRBJ1-2 and V is TRBV3-1 (or the pseudogene TRBV3-2); D perhaps matches TRBD1 (5 bases). V lost 3 bases and J 3 bases, leaving 17 bases between the germline ends. This CDR3 is built from 16 residues. CDR1 and CDR2 from the germline V gene are LGHDT and YNNKEL (reference sequence). DNA of the CDR3: TGTGCCAGCAGCCATTTCCGCCTGGGCAGGGACTATGGCTACACCTTC. Amino acid sequence: CASSHFRLGRDYGYTF.

This chain connects TRBV7-6 to TRBJ2-3; 8 bases fit TRBD2. This CDR3 region has 16 residues. Germline V CDR1 and CDR2: SGHVS, FNYEAQ. V shed 1 base, J shed 2 bases, and the junction held 5 bases outside the gene matches. In DNA, the CDR3 is TGTGCCAGCAGCTTAGGAACTAGCGGTTTCACAGATACGCAGTATTTT. Its protein is CASSLGTSGFTDTQYF. The full variable domain, completed using reference TRBV7-6 and TRBJ2-3, is GAGVSQSPRYKVTKRGQDVALRCDPISGHVSLYWYRQALGQGPEFLTYFNYEAQQDKSGLPNDRFSAERPEGSISTLTIQRTEQRDSAMYRCASSLGTSGFTDTQYFGPGTRLTVL.

The rearrangement uses TRBV18 and TRBJ1-1; D possibly corresponds to TRBD1 (6 bases). The CDR3 runs 14 residues. Trimming took off 5 bases at V and 5 bases at J, with 15 bases between the two ends. Germline loops: CDR1 KGHSH, CDR2 LQKENI. CDR3 sequence: CASSARGGVTEAFF. The CDR3 bases are TGTGCCAGCTCAGCCAGGGGAGGTGTGACTGAAGCTTTCTTT.

V is TRBV3-1 (or the pseudogene TRBV3-2) and J is TRBJ2-2, with D maybe TRBD2 (6 bases). V lost 2 bases, J lost 0 bases, and 10 bases lay in between. Per the germline V gene, CDR1 is LGHDT and CDR2 is YNNKEL (reference sequence). The CDR3 is made up of 16 amino acids. The CDR3 nucleotides are TGTGCCAGCAGCCAACAGGGACTGTCGAACACCGGGGAGCTGTTTTTT. It encodes CASSQQGLSNTGELFF.

The V call is TRBV6-5, the J call TRBJ2-3; D may be TRBD2 (6 bases). V was pared by 1 base and J by 0 bases, with 11 bases between. Germline loops: CDR1 MNHEY, CDR2 SVGAGI. The CDR3 has 16 amino acids. CDR3 sequence: CASSYYLGGSTDTQYF. The CDR3 DNA reads TGTGCCAGCAGTTACTATCTGGGAGGAAGCACAGATACGCAGTATTTT.

The chain links TRBV28 to TRBJ2-7, with D hard to call. Trimming left V 10 bases short and J 0 bases short, with 16 bases between. Germline V gives CDR1 MDHEN, CDR2 SYDVKM. This CDR3 is 14 amino acids long. CDR3 DNA sequence: TGTGCCACCCTAGGGCCTAGGTTCTCCTACGAGCAGTACTTC. Translation gives CATLGPRFSYEQYF.

The chain carries TRBV7-9 and TRBJ2-3; D is ambiguous. This CDR3 spans 14 amino acids. V shed 1 base and J shed 5 bases, with 10 bases lying between them. Germline V gene sequence: CDR1 SEHNR, CDR2 FQNEAQ (reference sequence). Written as DNA, the CDR3 is TGTGCCAGCAGCTTAGATCGGCGAAAAGATACGCAGTATTTT. This codes for CASSLDRRKDTQYF.

The chain combines TRBV11-2 with TRBJ2-7; 9 bases fit TRBD2. The germline CDR1 and CDR2 sequences are SGHAT and FQNNGV. This CDR3 has 17 residues. V lost 5 bases and J lost 4; bases outside the gene matches: 15. CDR3 bases: TGTGCCAGCAGCCATTCGAGGGGGGCGGGAGGGCCATACGAGCAGTACTTC. This codes for CASSHSRGAGGPYEQYF.

This clone was counted a few times. The V call is TRBV9, the J call TRBJ1-5; 7 bases are a match to TRBD1. CDR1 is SGDLS, CDR2 YYNGEE, per germline. The CDR3 covers 14 residues. V lost 0 bases to trimming and J lost 7 bases; unmatched junction nucleotides: 4. The CDR3 region has the DNA TGTGCCAGCAGCGTAGGACAGGGAGCCCAGCCCCAGCATTTT. As protein: CASSVGQGAQPQHF.

This clone came up a few times. This sequence joins TRBV2 and TRBJ1-4; D remains ambiguous. Deletions cut 3 bases from V and 0 bases from J, with 5 bases between. Germline V CDR1 and CDR2: SNHLY, FYNNEI. The CDR3 totals 14 residues. CDR3 loop: CASSDPATNEKLFF. Here the CDR3 DNA reads TGTGCCAGCAGTGACCCTGCAACTAATGAAAAACTGTTTTTT.

The count of this clone is one. The genes are TRBV25-1 and TRBJ2-1, with a possible D match to TRBD2 (6 bases). The CDR3 loop spans 16 amino acids. Germline CDR1 and CDR2: MGHDK and SYGVNS. Trimming removed 4 bases from V and 4 bases from J, with 17 bases in between. The CDR3 region is CASSGPGTLEYNEQFF. In DNA, the CDR3 is TGTGCCAGCAGTGGTCCCGGGACTCTAGAGTACAATGAGCAGTTCTTC.

The chain joins TRBV5-4 to TRBJ2-5, with 8 bases fitting TRBD2. The J segment lost 5 bases and the V segment lost 0 bases, leaving 15 bases of the junction unmatched. The length of the CDR3 is 18 residues. Germline assignment: CDR1 SGHNT and CDR2 YYREEE (reference sequence). CDR3 in amino acids: CASSLAWGSGIPGETQYF. The CDR3, as DNA: TGTGCCAGCAGCTTGGCTTGGGGTAGCGGGATCCCTGGGGAGACCCAGTACTTC.

The rearrangement uses TRBV3-1 (or the pseudogene TRBV3-2) and TRBJ1-4; D gene ambiguous. The CDR3 is 13 amino acids. Germline CDR1 and CDR2: LGHDT and YNNKEL (reference sequence). Trimming pared 4 bases from V and 6 bases from J, leaving 9 bases between. CDR3 region: CASSRAGYEKLFF. CDR3 coding DNA: TGTGCCAGCAGCCGAGCGGGGTATGAAAAACTGTTTTTT.

The V and J genes are TRBV9 and TRBJ2-7; D is possibly TRBD2 (5 bases). V was cut by 0 bases and J by 1 base, with 8 bases left in between. Per the germline V gene, CDR1 is SGDLS and CDR2 is YYNGEE. This CDR3 contains 14 residues. This CDR3 reads CASSVGELSYEQYF. The CDR3 nucleotides are TGTGCCAGCAGCGTAGGGGAGTTATCCTACGAGCAGTACTTC.

This sequence joins TRBV18 and TRBJ1-3; D is ambiguous. Trimming left V 0 bases short and J 7 bases short, with 7 bases between. This CDR3 spans 13 amino acids. Germline V CDR1 and CDR2: KGHSH, LQKENI. The CDR3 DNA is TGTGCCAGCTCACCACCGAGGGCCAACACCATATATTTT. Protein product: CASSPPRANTIYF.

The chain is built from TRBV12-3 or TRBV12-4 and TRBJ1-2; 7 bases align to TRBD1. This CDR3 contains 13 residues. J lost 4 bases, V lost 6 bases, and 5 bases had no gene match. CDR3 DNA: TGTGCCAGCAGCACAGGGGCAGTCTATGGCTACACCTTC. Its translation: CASSTGAVYGYTF.

The V and J genes are TRBV15 and TRBJ2-5; D gene uncertain. In germline, CDR1 is LNHNV, CDR2 YYDKDF (reference sequence). Trimming took off 0 bases at V and 2 bases at J, with 10 bases between the two ends. The CDR3 runs 15 residues. The CDR3 coding sequence is TGTGCCACCAGCAGAGATTTCGTAGCTCAAGAGACCCAGTACTTC. Protein: CATSRDFVAQETQYF.

In its sample, this clone was seen a few times. The CDR3 bases are TGTGCCAGCTCATCCGGGACTGCGAACACCGGGGAGCTGTTTTTT. It specifies CASSSGTANTGELFF. The rearrangement joins TRBV18 to TRBJ2-2; D possibly corresponds to TRBD2 (6 bases). The CDR3 length is 15 residues. V lost 5 bases to trimming and J lost 0 bases, with 10 bases between them. CDR1 KGHSH and CDR2 LQKENI come from the germline V gene.

This clone was seen once. The chain links TRBV27 to TRBJ1-2, with D unresolved. The length of the CDR3 is 10 residues. The germline CDR1 and CDR2 sequences are MNHEY and SMNVEV (reference sequence). V was trimmed by 1 base and J by 6 bases, leaving 0 bases between them. CDR3 sequence (DNA): TGTGCCAGCAGTTTATATGGCTACACCTTC. Translated, it gives CASSLYGYTF.